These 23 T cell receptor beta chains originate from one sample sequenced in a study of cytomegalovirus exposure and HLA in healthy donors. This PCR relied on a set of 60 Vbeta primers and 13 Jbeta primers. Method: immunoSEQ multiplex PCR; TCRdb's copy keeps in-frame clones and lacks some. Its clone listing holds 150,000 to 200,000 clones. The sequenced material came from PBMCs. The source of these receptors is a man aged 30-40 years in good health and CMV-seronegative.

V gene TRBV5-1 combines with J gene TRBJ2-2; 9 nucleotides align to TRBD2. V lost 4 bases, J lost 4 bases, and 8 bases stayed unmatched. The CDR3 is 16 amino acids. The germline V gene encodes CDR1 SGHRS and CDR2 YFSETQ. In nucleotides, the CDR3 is TGCGCCAGCAGCAGTACAGCGGGAGGAATCACCGGGGAGCTGTTTTTT. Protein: CASSSTAGGITGELFF.

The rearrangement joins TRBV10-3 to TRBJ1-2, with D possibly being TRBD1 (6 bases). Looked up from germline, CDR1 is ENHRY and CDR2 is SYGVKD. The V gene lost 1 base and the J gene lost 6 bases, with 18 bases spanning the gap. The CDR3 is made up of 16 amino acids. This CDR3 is CAISEFESTGLNGYTF. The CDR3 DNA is TGTGCCATCAGTGAGTTTGAAAGTACAGGGTTAAATGGCTACACCTTC.

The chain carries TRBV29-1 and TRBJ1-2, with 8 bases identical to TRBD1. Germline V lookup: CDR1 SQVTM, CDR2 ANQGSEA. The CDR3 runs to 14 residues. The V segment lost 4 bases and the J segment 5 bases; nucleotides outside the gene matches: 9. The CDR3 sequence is CSVASGQGNYGYTF. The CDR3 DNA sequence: TGCAGCGTTGCTAGCGGACAGGGAAATTATGGCTACACCTTC.

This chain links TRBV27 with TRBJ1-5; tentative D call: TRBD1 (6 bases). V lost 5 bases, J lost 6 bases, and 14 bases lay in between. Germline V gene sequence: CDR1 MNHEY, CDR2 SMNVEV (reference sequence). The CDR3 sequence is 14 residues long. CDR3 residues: CASSLRGFSQPQHF. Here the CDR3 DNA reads TGTGCCAGCAGTCTAAGGGGGTTTTCTCAGCCCCAGCATTTT.

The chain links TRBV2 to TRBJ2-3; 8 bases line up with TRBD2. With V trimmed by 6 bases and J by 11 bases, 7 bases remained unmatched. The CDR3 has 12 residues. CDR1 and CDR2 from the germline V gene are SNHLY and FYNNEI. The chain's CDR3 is CASRASGSKQYF. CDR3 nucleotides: TGTGCCAGCAGGGCCAGCGGGAGTAAGCAGTATTTT.

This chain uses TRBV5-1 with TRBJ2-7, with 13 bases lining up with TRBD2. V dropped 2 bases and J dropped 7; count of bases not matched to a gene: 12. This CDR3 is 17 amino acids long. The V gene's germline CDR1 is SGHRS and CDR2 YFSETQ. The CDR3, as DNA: TGCGCCAGCAGCTTCGGGACTAGCGGGGCCGAAAGGGGGGAGCAGTACTTC. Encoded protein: CASSFGTSGAERGEQYF.

The CDR3 DNA is TGTGCCATCAAAACACAGGGGGCCCCGATTAATTGTGGCTACACCTTC. Protein product: CAIKTQGAPINCGYTF. The V and J genes are TRBV10-3 and TRBJ1-2; TRBD1 matches 9 bases. Per germline, CDR1 ENHRY and CDR2 SYGVKD. The CDR3 length is 16 residues. The J segment lost 7 bases and the V segment lost 7 bases, leaving 16 bases of the junction unmatched.

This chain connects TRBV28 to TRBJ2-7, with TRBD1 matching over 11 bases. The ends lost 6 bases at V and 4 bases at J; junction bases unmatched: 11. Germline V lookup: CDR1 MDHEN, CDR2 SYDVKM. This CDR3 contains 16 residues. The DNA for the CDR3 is TGTGCCAGCAGCTCAGACGGGACAGGGGGTGTGTACGAGCAGTACTTC. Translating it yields CASSSDGTGGVYEQYF.

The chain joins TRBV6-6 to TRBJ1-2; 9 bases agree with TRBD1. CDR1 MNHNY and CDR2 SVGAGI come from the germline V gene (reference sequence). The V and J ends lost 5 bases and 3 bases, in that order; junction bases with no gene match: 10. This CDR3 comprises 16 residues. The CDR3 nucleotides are TGTGCCAGCAGTACCCCCCGGGACAGGGCATACTATGGCTACACCTTC. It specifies CASSTPRDRAYYGYTF.

Written as DNA, the CDR3 is TGCAGCGTTGCGACAGGGGCCGAGGCCCAGCATTTT. Translated: CSVATGAEAQHF. The rearrangement links TRBV29-1 to TRBJ1-5, with 8 bases fitting TRBD1. CDR3 length equals 12 residues. V was pared by 4 bases and J by 11 bases, with 7 bases of the junction left unmatched. The germline V gene encodes CDR1 SQVTM and CDR2 ANQGSEA.

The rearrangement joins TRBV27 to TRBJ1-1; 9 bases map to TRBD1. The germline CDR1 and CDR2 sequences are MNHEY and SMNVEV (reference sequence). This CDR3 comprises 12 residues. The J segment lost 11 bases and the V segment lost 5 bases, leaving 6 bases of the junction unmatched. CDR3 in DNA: TGTGCCAGCAGTAGAGGACAGGGGAGGGCTTTCTTT. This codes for CASSRGQGRAFF.

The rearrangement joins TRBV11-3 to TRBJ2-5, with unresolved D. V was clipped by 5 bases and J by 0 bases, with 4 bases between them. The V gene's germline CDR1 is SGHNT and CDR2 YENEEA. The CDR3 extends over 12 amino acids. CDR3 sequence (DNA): TGTGCCAGCAGCCCCGACCAAGAGACCCAGTACTTC. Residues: CASSPDQETQYF.

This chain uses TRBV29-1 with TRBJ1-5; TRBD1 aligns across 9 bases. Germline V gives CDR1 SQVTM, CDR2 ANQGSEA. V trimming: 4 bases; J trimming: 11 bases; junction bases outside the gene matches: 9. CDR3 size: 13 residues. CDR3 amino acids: CSVAAGQGGAQHF. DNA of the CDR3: TGCAGCGTTGCCGCGGGACAGGGTGGAGCCCAGCATTTT.

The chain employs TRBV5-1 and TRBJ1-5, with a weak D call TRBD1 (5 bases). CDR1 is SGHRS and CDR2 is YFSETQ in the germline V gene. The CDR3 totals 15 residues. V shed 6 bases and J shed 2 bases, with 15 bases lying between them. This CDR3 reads CASIFGGMGNQPQHF. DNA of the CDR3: TGCGCCAGCATTTTCGGGGGAATGGGCAATCAGCCCCAGCATTTT. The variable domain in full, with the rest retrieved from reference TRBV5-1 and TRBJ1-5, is KAGVTQTPRYLIKTRGQQVTLSCSPISGHRSVSWYQQTPGQGLQFLFEYFSETQRNKGNFPGRFSGRQFSNSRSEMNVSTLELGDSALYLCASIFGGMGNQPQHFGDGTRLSIL.

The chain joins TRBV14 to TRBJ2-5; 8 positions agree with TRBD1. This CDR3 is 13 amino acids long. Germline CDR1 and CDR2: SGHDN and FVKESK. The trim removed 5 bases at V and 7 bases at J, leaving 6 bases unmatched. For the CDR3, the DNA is TGTGCCAGCAGCTTAGGACAGGGAGGGACCCAGTACTTC. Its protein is CASSLGQGGTQYF.

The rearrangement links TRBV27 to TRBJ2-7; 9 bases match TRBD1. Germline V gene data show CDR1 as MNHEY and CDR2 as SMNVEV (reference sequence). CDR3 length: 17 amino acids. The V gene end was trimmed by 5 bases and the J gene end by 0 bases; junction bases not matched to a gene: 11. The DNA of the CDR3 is TGTGCCAGCAGTGGAGGTTTGAGACAGGGGGGCTCCTACGAGCAGTACTTC. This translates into CASSGGLRQGGSYEQYF.

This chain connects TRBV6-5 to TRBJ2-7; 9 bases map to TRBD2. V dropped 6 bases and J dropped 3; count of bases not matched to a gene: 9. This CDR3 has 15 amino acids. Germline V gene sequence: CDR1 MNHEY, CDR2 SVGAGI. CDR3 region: CASSAGSGGNYEQYF. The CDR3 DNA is TGTGCCAGCAGCGCAGGAAGCGGGGGGAACTACGAGCAGTACTTC.

The CDR3 here is CAWSGLAGGMNEQFF. The CDR3 bases are TGTGCCTGGAGTGGCCTAGCGGGAGGGATGAATGAGCAGTTCTTC. The chain recombines TRBV30 with TRBJ2-1; 12 bases are shared with TRBD2. The CDR3 consists of 15 residues. Germline loops: CDR1 GTSNPN, CDR2 SVGIG (reference sequence). V shed 1 base, J shed 7 bases, and the junction held 5 bases outside the gene matches.

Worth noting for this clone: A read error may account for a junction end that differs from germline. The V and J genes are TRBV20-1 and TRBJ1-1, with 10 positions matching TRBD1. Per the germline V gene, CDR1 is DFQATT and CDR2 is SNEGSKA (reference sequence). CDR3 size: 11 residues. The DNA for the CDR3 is TGTTCCGGGACAGGGGAGGAAGAAGCTTTCTTT. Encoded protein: CSGTGEEEAFF.

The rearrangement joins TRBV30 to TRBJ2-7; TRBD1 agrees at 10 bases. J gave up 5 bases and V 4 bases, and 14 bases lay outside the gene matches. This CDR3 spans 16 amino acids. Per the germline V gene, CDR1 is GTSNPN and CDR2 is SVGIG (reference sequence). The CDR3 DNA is TGTGCCTGGACCCACCTCCGGGACAGGGGTACCCACGAGCAGTACTTC. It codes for CAWTHLRDRGTHEQYF.

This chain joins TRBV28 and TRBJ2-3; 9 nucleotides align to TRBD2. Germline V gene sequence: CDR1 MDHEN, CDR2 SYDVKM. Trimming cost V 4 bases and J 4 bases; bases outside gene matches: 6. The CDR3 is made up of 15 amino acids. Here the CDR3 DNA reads TGTGCCAGCAGTTCCGGTAGCGGGAGCGCAGATACGCAGTATTTT. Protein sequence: CASSSGSGSADTQYF.

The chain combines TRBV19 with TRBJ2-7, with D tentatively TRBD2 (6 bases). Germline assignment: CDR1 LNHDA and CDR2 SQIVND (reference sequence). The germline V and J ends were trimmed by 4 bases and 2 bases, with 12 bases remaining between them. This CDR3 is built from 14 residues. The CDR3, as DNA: TGTGCCAGTAGTACCGGGAGTCTCGCCTACGAGCAGTACTTC. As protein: CASSTGSLAYEQYF.

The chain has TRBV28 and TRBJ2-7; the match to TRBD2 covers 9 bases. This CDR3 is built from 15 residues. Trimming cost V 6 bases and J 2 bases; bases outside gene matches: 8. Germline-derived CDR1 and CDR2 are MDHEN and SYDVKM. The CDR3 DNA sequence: TGTGCCAGCAGAGCTAGCGGGGATCCCCCCTACGAGCAGTACTTC. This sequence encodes CASRASGDPPYEQYF.